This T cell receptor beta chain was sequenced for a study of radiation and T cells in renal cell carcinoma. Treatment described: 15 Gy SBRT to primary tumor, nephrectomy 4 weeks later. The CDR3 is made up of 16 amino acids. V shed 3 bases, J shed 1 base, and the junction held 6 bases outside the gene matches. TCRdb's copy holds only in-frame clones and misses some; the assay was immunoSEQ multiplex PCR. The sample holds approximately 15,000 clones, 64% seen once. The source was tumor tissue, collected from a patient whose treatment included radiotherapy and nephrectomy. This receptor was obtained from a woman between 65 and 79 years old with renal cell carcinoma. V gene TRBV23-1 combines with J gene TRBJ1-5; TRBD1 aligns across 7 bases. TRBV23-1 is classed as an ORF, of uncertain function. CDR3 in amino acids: CASSHLRQGSNQPQHF. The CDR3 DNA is TGCGCCAGCAGTCATCTCCGACAGGGAAGCAATCAGCCCCAGCATTTT.